Below, 18 T cell receptor beta chains from the same sample are listed, as sequenced in a study of a mutant IDH1 vaccine in newly diagnosed glioma. These receptors have no identified antigens. The time point was: week 23, last vaccination. In the vaccine, a single dose held 300 ug of the mutant IDH1 20-mer peptide, along with topical imiquimod. This table comes from immunoSEQ multiplex PCR, and its TCRdb copy is limited to in-frame clones, with some not included. The table records about 65,000 clones, around 84% of them present only once. The source material was PBMCs, sampled from a glioma patient whose treatment included an IDH1 peptide vaccine. These TCRs come from a young man with glioma.

The chain employs TRBV29-1 and TRBJ2-1, with TRBD1 identical over 7 bases. Trimming at V came to 6 bases and at J to 9 bases, leaving 20 bases not matched to a gene. The CDR3 is 16 amino acids. Germline values: CDR1 SQVTM, CDR2 ANQGSEA. The CDR3 loop is CSVSEQGIYPKGEQFF. The CDR3, as DNA: TGCAGCGTCTCAGAACAGGGGATTTACCCTAAAGGTGAGCAGTTCTTC.

This chain's CDR3 is CASNPGTGGHEQYF. CDR3 DNA sequence: TGTGCCAGCAACCCCGGGACAGGGGGACACGAGCAGTACTTC. The rearrangement uses TRBV6-5 and TRBJ2-7; TRBD1 matches at 11 bases. CDR1 is MNHEY and CDR2 is SVGAGI in the germline V gene. The CDR3 consists of 14 residues. The V gene end was trimmed by 7 bases and the J gene end by 5 bases; junction bases not matched to a gene: 7.

This chain connects TRBV9 to TRBJ2-5; 10 nucleotides agree with TRBD1. The J call may be mistaken, given a closer DNA end match to TRBJ2-7. The CDR3 consists of 14 residues. Per the germline V gene, CDR1 is SGDLS and CDR2 is YYNGEE. CDR3 amino acids: CASSSGTGAYEQYF. CDR3 DNA sequence: TGTGCCAGCAGCAGCGGGACAGGGGCCTACGAGCAGTACTTC.

The genes are TRBV5-4 and TRBJ2-7; TRBD1 agrees at 7 bases. The ends lost 5 bases at V and 5 bases at J; junction bases unmatched: 7. Germline V gene lookup returns CDR1 SGHNT and CDR2 YYREEE (reference sequence). The CDR3 consists of 13 residues. The CDR3 region is CASRGQERDEQYF. The CDR3 region has the DNA TGTGCCAGCAGAGGACAGGAACGGGACGAGCAGTACTTC.

V usage is TRBV9 and J usage is TRBJ1-4, with 8 bases that match TRBD1. Germline V gene sequence: CDR1 SGDLS, CDR2 YYNGEE. With 1 base clipped from V and 3 bases from J, the junction kept 5 bases outside the gene matches. The CDR3 contains 16 residues. CDR3 sequence reads: CASSVTTGGANEKLFF. CDR3 sequence (DNA): TGTGCCAGCAGCGTAACCACAGGGGGGGCTAATGAAAAACTGTTTTTT.

This rearrangement joins TRBV6-1 to TRBJ2-3; tentative D call: TRBD2 (6 bases). The CDR3 is 14 amino acids. Trimming pared 6 bases from V and 6 bases from J, leaving 16 bases between. The germline CDR1 and CDR2 sequences are MNHNS and SASEGT. Here the CDR3 DNA reads TGTGCCAGCAGCGAAACCCCGGGGAGGGATACGCAGTATTTT. Translating gives CASSETPGRDTQYF.

This sequence joins TRBV7-9 and TRBJ2-5; the D gene is possibly TRBD2 (6 bases). CDR3 size: 14 residues. CDR1 SEHNR and CDR2 FQNEAQ come from the germline V gene (reference sequence). With 3 bases removed from V and 3 bases from J, the gap between germline ends came to 11 bases. The CDR3 DNA sequence: TGTGCCAGCAGCTTCCAGGGAGGAGAAGAGACCCAGTACTTC. Its protein is CASSFQGGEETQYF. The whole variable domain, remainder taken from reference TRBV7-9 and TRBJ2-5, is DTGVSQNPRHKITKRGQNVTFRCDPISEHNRLYWYRQTLGQGPEFLTYFQNEAQLEKSRLLSDRFSAERPKGSFSTLEIQRTEQGDSAMYLCASSFQGGEETQYFGPGTRLLVL.

The gene calls are TRBV19 and TRBJ1-3; D uncertain. Germline CDR1 reads LNHDA; CDR2 reads SQIVND (reference sequence). The V and J ends lost 6 bases and 2 bases respectively, with 17 bases between them. This CDR3 is 16 amino acids long. The CDR3 sequence: CASSPLTALTGNTIYF. The CDR3 nucleotides read TGTGCCAGTAGCCCCCTCACGGCTTTGACTGGAAACACCATATATTTT.

This clone was detected only a few times. This sample includes further DNA sequences coding for the same CDR3. The chain recombines TRBV6-5 with TRBJ1-1, with D hard to call. The germline gives CDR1 MNHEY, CDR2 SVGAGI. V gave up 5 bases and J gave up 1 base, with 8 bases separating them. This CDR3 has 13 residues. This chain's CDR3 is CASSRTGNTEAFF. The CDR3 bases are TGTGCCAGCAGTCGGACGGGGAACACTGAAGCTTTCTTT.

CDR3 nucleotide sequence: TGTGCCAGCAGTTACGAGGGCAGCTTGAACACTGAAGCTTTCTTT. Its translation: CASSYEGSLNTEAFF. The chain links TRBV6-5 to TRBJ1-1; no clear D. CDR3 length equals 15 residues. V lost 2 bases and J 0 bases, leaving 10 bases between the germline ends. CDR1 MNHEY and CDR2 SVGAGI come from the germline V gene.

The chain recombines TRBV7-6 with TRBJ2-5; maybe TRBD1 (6 bases). This CDR3 has 14 residues. In germline, CDR1 is SGHVS, CDR2 FNYEAQ. V dropped 0 bases and J dropped 3 bases, with 8 bases sitting between them. The CDR3 loop reads CASSLAGTKETQYF. The CDR3 DNA is TGTGCCAGCAGCTTAGCGGGGACAAAAGAGACCCAGTACTTC.

This chain uses TRBV15 with TRBJ2-7; D call uncertain. Per germline, CDR1 LNHNV and CDR2 YYDKDF (reference sequence). V was pared by 0 bases and J by 4 bases, with 7 bases between. CDR3 length: 13 amino acids. CDR3 loop: CATSRDRSYEQYF. CDR3 bases: TGTGCCACCAGCAGAGACAGGAGTTACGAGCAGTACTTC.

The rearrangement links TRBV30 to TRBJ1-2; no clear D gene. This CDR3 is 13 amino acids long. Per the germline V gene, CDR1 is GTSNPN and CDR2 is SVGIG (reference sequence). Trimming removed 0 bases from V and 3 bases from J, with 8 bases in between. The CDR3 sequence: CAWSVLLDYGYTF. For the CDR3, the DNA is TGTGCCTGGAGTGTACTACTGGACTATGGCTACACCTTC. Full variable domain (remainder filled in from reference TRBV30 and TRBJ1-2): SQTIHQWPATLVQPVGSPLSLECTVEGTSNPNLYWYRQAAGRGLQLLFYSVGIGQISSEVPQNLSASRPQDRQFILSSKKLLLSDSGFYLCAWSVLLDYGYTFGSGTRLTVV.

This clone has only one observation. The chain recombines TRBV5-1 with TRBJ2-1; 10 bases agree with TRBD2. This CDR3 comprises 14 residues. V shed 7 bases, J shed 9 bases, and the junction held 10 bases outside the gene matches. Germline-derived CDR1 and CDR2 are SGHRS and YFSETQ. The CDR3 region is CASGLAGGQGEQFF. DNA of the CDR3: TGCGCCAGCGGTTTAGCGGGGGGCCAAGGTGAGCAGTTCTTC.

The chain employs TRBV28 and TRBJ1-5; no definite D call. This CDR3 is 15 amino acids long. Germline CDR1 reads MDHEN; CDR2 reads SYDVKM. Deletions cut 4 bases from V and 0 bases from J, with 10 bases between. As DNA, the CDR3 is TGTGCCAGCAGTTACTTACAGAATAGCAATCAGCCCCAGCATTTT. It translates to CASSYLQNSNQPQHF.

The V gene is TRBV10-3, the J gene TRBJ2-1, with D possibly matching TRBD2 (5 bases). This CDR3 contains 13 residues. V was cut by 8 bases and J by 10 bases, with 18 bases left in between. CDR1 is ENHRY, CDR2 SYGVKD, per germline. The CDR3: CAIGYPSSREQFF. CDR3 nucleotide sequence: TGTGCCATCGGCTACCCCTCTAGCCGGGAGCAGTTCTTC.

Here the CDR3 DNA reads TGTGCCAGCAGCCTACAGGGGGCTAGCAATCAGCCCCAGCATTTT. Translating it yields CASSLQGASNQPQHF. The chain uses TRBV28 and TRBJ1-5; 9 nucleotides match TRBD1. Trimming at V came to 6 bases and at J to 0 bases, leaving 3 bases not matched to a gene. The CDR3 spans 15 residues. Germline V gene data show CDR1 as MDHEN and CDR2 as SYDVKM.

Only a few counts were recorded for this clone. V gene TRBV5-6 combines with J gene TRBJ1-1; D call uncertain. Germline values: CDR1 SGHDT, CDR2 YYEEEE. CDR3 length: 11 amino acids. V shed 3 bases and J shed 6 bases, with 6 bases lying between them. The CDR3 DNA reads as TGTGCCAGCAGCTCCCTATCTGAAGCTTTCTTT. Amino acid sequence: CASSSLSEAFF.